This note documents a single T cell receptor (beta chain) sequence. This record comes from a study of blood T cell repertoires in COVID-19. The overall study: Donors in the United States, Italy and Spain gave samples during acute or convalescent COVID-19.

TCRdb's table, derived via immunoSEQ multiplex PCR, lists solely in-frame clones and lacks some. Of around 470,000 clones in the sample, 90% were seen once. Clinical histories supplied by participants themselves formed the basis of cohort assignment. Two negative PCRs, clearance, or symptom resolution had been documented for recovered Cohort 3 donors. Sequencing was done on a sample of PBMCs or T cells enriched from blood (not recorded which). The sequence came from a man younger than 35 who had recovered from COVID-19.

The CDR3 DNA reads TGTGCCAGCAGTTTTGACTTAAAAGGCACTGAAGCTTTCTTT. As protein: CASSFDLKGTEAFF. This chain connects TRBV28 to TRBJ1-1; no reliable D call. The germline CDR1 and CDR2 sequences are MDHEN and SYDVKM. Trimming removed 3 bases from V and 4 bases from J, with 12 bases in between. The CDR3 consists of 14 residues.